This T cell receptor beta chain appears in the sequencing data of a study of cytomegalovirus exposure and HLA in healthy donors listed by TCRdb under 2017. For the wider study: An earlier analysis of roughly 500 of the donors reported more than 250 Gb of sequence data and approximately 110 million unique TCR beta sequences from 150 million to 200 million T cells. Approximately 310 gigabases of sequencing data and approximately 92 million unique TCR sequences made up an early release that covered roughly 670 HLA-typed donors. Of the roughly 400 genotyped donors, 65% to 90% fell in the genetic ancestry cluster associated with self-reported Caucasian donors. The aim of the study was to test whether cataloging public T cell receptors could identify signatures of past pathogen exposure. Using immunosequencing, the study profiled T cell repertoires from some 670 subjects and related those repertoires to cytomegalovirus serostatus. Besides the first cohort of 666 subjects, a separate validation cohort made up of over a hundred different subjects was used. To predict cytomegalovirus infection status, the study brought together high-throughput TCR immunosequencing, statistical association of individual TCRs with disease status, and machine learning. A later analysis re-analyzed previously published TCR beta repertoires from approximately 670 donors and added high-resolution HLA genotyping to study TCR occurrence patterns. In the later analysis, no new phenotypic data were used to find candidate immune exposures; instead, reliance was placed on TCR beta sequences and their occurrence across donors. To decide whether each TCR beta V gene segment behaved as functional or pseudogenic, an earlier analysis of some 600 of the donors relied on high-throughput TCR beta sequencing. Donor age, sex, ethnicity and CMV serostatus were collected together with the repertoire data. Genome-wide SNP genotypes for about 65% of the 666 donors were used in a later genetic analysis, which treated that subset as a discovery cohort. All discovery cohort repertoires had been generated using a single sequencing platform. Class I and class II HLA loci were covered by the typing at four-digit resolution. The number of typed donors differed by locus: roughly 629-630 for A, B, C, DRB1 and DQB1; 522 for DQA1; around 580 for DPA1; and 450 to 480 for DPB1. Four to six DR-DQ haplotypes were handled as single units for association and clustering, since linkage in the cohort was strong. Among over 350 genotyped donors of the cohort, an average of approximately 230,000 unique TCR beta nucleotide sequences were sequenced per donor, roughly a sixth of them non-productive.

According to the germline V gene, CDR1 reads SGHRS and CDR2 reads YFSETQ. The CDR3, from cysteine to phenylalanine, totals 13 residues. The kept DNA is CDR3 alone, 39 bases in frame from the first base. The cohort comprised 550 to 700 healthy bone marrow donors. All cohort members were sampled while nominally healthy, although unrecorded immune exposures were likely present. The donor was CMV seronegative and was included in the group of 352 seronegative cohort members. Each donor provided a peripheral blood sample, and peripheral blood mononuclear cells were used for TCR beta sequencing. The Qiagen DNeasy Blood Extraction Kit was used to extract genomic DNA from the blood cell samples. Paper-wide results and their limitations: In both the original and validation cohorts, the classifier was reported to diagnose cytomegalovirus status with high specificity and sensitivity. Three of the identified cytomegalovirus-associated TCR beta chains were confirmed in vitro to be specific for cytomegalovirus antigens. Because the 87-base-pair reads could not distinguish some IMGT-functional V segments, including TRBV6-2 and TRBV6-3, those segments were excluded. A cluster of highly shared sequence variants was judged likely to represent a technical artifact of the sequencing pipeline. According to a later analysis, TCR association rates differed among HLA loci, with DRB1 alleles showing the most associated TCRs and HLA-C alleles showing the fewest. In a later analysis, HLA-associated TCR beta chains were found to be more clonally expanded and to have lower generation probabilities than equally common non-associated chains. Because HLA typing was unavailable for some donors at each locus, only the typed subset was used in association tests. The study gave a list of under 200 TCR beta chains associated with cytomegalovirus. An association between a missense DCLRE1C variant and V-gene and J-gene trimming of TCR beta chains was found in a later genetic analysis and replicated in an independent cohort. Linkage disequilibrium might explain the correlated functional status among segregating V segments, but an unknown experimental factor could not be ruled out. A further reported finding was that TCR beta sequences accurately predicted the HLA-A and HLA-B alleles for most subjects in the first cohort. Because counts were too low, seventeen rarely observed V segments, including chromosome 9 orphons, were left out of the earlier analysis of 500 to 750 of the donors. Only TCR beta chains were sequenced in this cohort, and the absence of alpha or paired-chain data limited detectable features. Most CMV-associated TCR beta chains appeared to be HLA-restricted in a later analysis, and the HLA associations seemed to be driven largely by CMV exposure. In an earlier analysis of some 540 of the donors, most TCR beta V segments appeared in productive rearrangements about 87% or about 30% of the time, broadly matching IMGT annotations. Specific HLA alleles were associated with some 15,000 TCR beta sequences at a false discovery rate of 0.05 in a later analysis. The authors suggested that the approach could potentially be generalized to other disease states and immunological phenotypes. Sequencing depth was assumed to be roughly uniform across donors in the presence/absence analyses, though that assumption may not hold. In a later analysis, several top co-occurrence clusters were reported to appear linked to parvovirus B19, influenza, CMV and Epstein-Barr virus. In a later genetic analysis, fewer N-insertions in productive TCRs were reported among donors in an Asian-associated ancestry cluster than the approximately 630-donor mean. Across donors, most TCR sequences were observed very rarely, whereas some public TCRs were present in many individuals. Immune exposure information for the cohort was limited to CMV serostatus. Assigning TCR associations to individual alleles was difficult when HLA alleles, especially DR and DQ, strongly co-occurred.

On this clone: No antigen is known for it. The junction differs from germline at one of its ends, possibly a read error.

The library was made by the immunoSEQ multiplex PCR assay. The multiplex PCR relied on a mix of 60 forward primers for TCR Vbeta segments and 13 reverse primers for TCR Jbeta segments. The CDR3 region of rearranged TCR beta genes was amplified from genomic DNA by a multiplex PCR assay. The Illumina HiSeq System was used to sequence the amplified TCR beta libraries as 87-base-pair reads. Regarding the original processing steps: A later analysis counted about 80 million unique TCR beta chains across the 690 or so repertoires, and some 11 million of these chains were shared by at least two donors. Raw reads were error-corrected and collapsed into unique sequences with a nearest-neighbor algorithm that merged closely related sequences to remove PCR and sequencing errors. To assign V, D and J gene segments, CDR3 sequences were aligned to IMGT reference sequences. For a sequence to be retained, at least a six-nucleotide match to both a V gene segment and a J gene segment was required. Rearrangements were called productive when the CDR3 lacked stop codons and stayed in frame with V and J; all others were non-productive. CDR3 was defined by IMGT convention, running from the second conserved V-encoded cysteine to the conserved J-encoded phenylalanine. The earlier analysis of about 530 of the donors excluded any sequence lacking an unambiguous match to a single V gene segment. An earlier analysis of just under 600 of the donors called V segments functional above 56.7% productive rearrangements and segregating when the between-donor standard deviation exceeded 5%. A statistical classification framework was developed to diagnose cytomegalovirus status using the catalog of TCR beta chain sequences. V and J gene assignment, in a later analysis, came from comparing TCR nucleotide sequences with IMGT/GENE-DB human TR gene sequences. The TCRdist pipeline was used in a later analysis to assign CDR3 sequences and most-parsimonious VDJ recombination scenarios. In a later analysis, every TCR beta chain was defined by the combination of its CDR3 amino acid sequence and its V-gene family, and reads without a unique V-gene family were dropped. In a later analysis, several hundred highly shared, low-generation-probability nucleotide sequences were removed to address suspected cross-contamination and a sequencing artifact. A later analysis calculated a clonal expansion index for each public chain from normalized within-repertoire ranks of inferred template counts. Generation probabilities in a later analysis came from a VDJ recombination model fitted to out-of-frame rearrangements, and those results were checked against IGoR. A later analysis scored TCR-TCR, TCR-HLA and TCR-CMV co-occurrence with hypergeometric tests, applying a repertoire-size bias correction to TCR pairs. In a later analysis, false discovery rates were estimated by permuting HLA or CMV assignments 20 times. In a later analysis, co-occurring TCRs were grouped with DBSCAN, and TCRdist sequence similarity was added when clustering was performed within HLA-allele-positive subsets. Repertoires with fewer than 30,000 or more than 120,000 public chains were left out of co-occurrence clustering, as were about 5 repertoires with anomalous nucleotide sharing. Sourced from immuneACCESS, this table was stored by TCRdb with only in-frame sequences that have V and J called. A share of the clones is absent; for the studies checked, an unresolved V gene accounts for under half, and the remainder has no known explanation. V, J and clone size were drawn from that table, and D and trimming were deduced from the DNA. This sample's clone table shows 110,000 to 150,000 clones. 0.75% to 1% of the sample belongs to the ten largest clones.

The sequence came from a male donor in good health and CMV-seronegative. This receptor chain uses TRBV5-1 and TRBJ1-6, with TRBD1 perhaps the D gene, on 6 matching bases. The sequenced material came from PBMCs. The sequenced DNA is TGCGCCAGCAGCTTGGCCACCGGGACAACCCTCAACTTT. Its translation reads: CASSLATGTTLNF.